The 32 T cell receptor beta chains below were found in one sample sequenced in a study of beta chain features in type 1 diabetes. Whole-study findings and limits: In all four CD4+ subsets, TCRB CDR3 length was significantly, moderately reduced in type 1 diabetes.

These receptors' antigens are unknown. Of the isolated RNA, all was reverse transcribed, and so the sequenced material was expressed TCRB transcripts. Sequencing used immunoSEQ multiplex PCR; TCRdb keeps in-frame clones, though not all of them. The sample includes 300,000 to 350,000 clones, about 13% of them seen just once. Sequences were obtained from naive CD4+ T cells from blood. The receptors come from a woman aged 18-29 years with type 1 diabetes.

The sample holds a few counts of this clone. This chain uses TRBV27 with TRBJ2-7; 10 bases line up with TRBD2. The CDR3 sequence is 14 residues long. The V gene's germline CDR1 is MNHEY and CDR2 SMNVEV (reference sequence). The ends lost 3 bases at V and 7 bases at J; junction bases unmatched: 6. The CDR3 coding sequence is TGTGCCAGCAGTTTGTCTAGCGGGAGAAAAGAGCAGTACTTC. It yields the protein CASSLSSGRKEQYF.

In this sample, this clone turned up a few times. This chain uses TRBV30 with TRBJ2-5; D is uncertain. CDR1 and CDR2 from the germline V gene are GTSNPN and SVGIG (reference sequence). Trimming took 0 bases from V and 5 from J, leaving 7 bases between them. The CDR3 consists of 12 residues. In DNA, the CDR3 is TGTGCCTGGAGTGTGTTAGAGGAGACCCAGTACTTC. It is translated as CAWSVLEETQYF.

The CDR3 nucleotides read TGTGCCAGCAGTCCGCGCCCTGCAGGGAGGAGAGGGGCTGGCTACACCTTC. It yields the protein CASSPRPAGRRGAGYTF. The rearrangement uses TRBV27 and TRBJ1-2; tentatively, D is TRBD1 (5 bases). Germline V gene lookup returns CDR1 MNHEY and CDR2 SMNVEV (reference sequence). V dropped 5 bases and J dropped 7 bases, with 26 bases sitting between them. The CDR3 consists of 17 residues.

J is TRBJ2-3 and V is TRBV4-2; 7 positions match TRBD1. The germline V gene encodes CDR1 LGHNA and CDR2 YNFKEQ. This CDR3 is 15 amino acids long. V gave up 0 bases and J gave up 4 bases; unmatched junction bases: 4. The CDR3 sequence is CASSQDGQGADTQYF. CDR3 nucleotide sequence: TGTGCCAGCAGCCAAGATGGTCAGGGGGCAGATACGCAGTATTTT.

The CDR3 spells CASSLLGQGYEQYV. In nucleotides, the CDR3 is TGTGCCAGCAGCTTATTGGGTCAGGGGTACGAGCAGTACGTC. The genes are TRBV7-2 and TRBJ2-7, with D possibly being TRBD1 (6 bases). The germline CDR1 and CDR2 sequences are SGHTA and FQGNSA. CDR3 length equals 14 residues. V was clipped by 2 bases and J by 4 bases, with 12 bases between them.

The CDR3 is CASNPAGANEKLFF. The CDR3 DNA is TGTGCCAGCAACCCCGCGGGGGCTAATGAAAAACTGTTTTTT. The gene calls are TRBV7-9 and TRBJ1-4; the D gene is possibly TRBD1 (5 bases). The CDR3 extends over 14 amino acids. Deletions cut 7 bases from V and 3 bases from J, with 12 bases between. Germline loops: CDR1 SEHNR, CDR2 FQNEAQ (reference sequence).

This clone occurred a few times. CDR3 DNA: TGTGCCAGCAGTTACTCAGGGGTTCAGCCCCAGCATTTT. It is translated as CASSYSGVQPQHF. The V gene is TRBV6-5, the J gene TRBJ1-5; a possible D gene is TRBD1 (5 bases). CDR1 MNHEY and CDR2 SVGAGI come from the germline V gene. The CDR3 loop spans 13 amino acids. Trimming cost V 0 bases and J 6 bases, with 6 bases left between them.

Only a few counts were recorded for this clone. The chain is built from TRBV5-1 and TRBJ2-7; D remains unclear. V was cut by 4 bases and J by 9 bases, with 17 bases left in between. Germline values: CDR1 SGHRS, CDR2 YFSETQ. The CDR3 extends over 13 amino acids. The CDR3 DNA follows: TGCGCCAGCAGCCTCGACCCCGCGGTCGCGCAGTACTTC. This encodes CASSLDPAVAQYF.

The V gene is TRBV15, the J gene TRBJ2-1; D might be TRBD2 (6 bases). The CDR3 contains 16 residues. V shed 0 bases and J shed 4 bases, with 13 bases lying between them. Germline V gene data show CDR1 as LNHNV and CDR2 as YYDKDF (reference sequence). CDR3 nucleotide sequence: TGTGCCACCAGCAGAGACCCGGGACTGGTTTACAATGAGCAGTTCTTC. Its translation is CATSRDPGLVYNEQFF.

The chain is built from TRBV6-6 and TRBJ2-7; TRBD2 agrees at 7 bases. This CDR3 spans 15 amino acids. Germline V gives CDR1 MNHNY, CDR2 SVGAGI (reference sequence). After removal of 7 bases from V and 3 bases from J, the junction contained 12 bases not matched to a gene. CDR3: CASTRGPSGVYEQYV. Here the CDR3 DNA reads TGTGCCAGCACTCGGGGCCCTAGCGGAGTCTACGAGCAGTACGTC.

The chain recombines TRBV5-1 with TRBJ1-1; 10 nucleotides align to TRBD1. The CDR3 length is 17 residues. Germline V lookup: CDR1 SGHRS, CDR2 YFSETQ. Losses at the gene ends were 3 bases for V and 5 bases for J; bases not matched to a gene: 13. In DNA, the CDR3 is TGCGCCAGCAGCTCCCGACCTGTGACAGGGGGCGAGACTGAAGCTTTCTTT. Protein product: CASSSRPVTGGETEAFF.

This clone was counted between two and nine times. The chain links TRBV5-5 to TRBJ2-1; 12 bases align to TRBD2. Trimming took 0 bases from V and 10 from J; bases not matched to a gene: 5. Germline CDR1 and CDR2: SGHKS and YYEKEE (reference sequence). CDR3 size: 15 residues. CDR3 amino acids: CASSLGSSGRGEQFF. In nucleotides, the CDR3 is TGTGCCAGCAGCTTGGGGTCTAGCGGGAGGGGCGAGCAGTTCTTC. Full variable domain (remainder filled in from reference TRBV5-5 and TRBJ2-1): DAGVTQSPTHLIKTRGQQVTLRCSPISGHKSVSWYQQVLGQGPQFIFQYYEKEERGRGNFPDRFSARQFPNYSSELNVNALLLGDSALYLCASSLGSSGRGEQFFGPGTRLTVL.

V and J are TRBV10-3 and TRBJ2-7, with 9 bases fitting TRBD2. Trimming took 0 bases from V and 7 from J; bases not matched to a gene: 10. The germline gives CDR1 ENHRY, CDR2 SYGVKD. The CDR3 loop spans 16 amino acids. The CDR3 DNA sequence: TGTGCCATCAGTGAGTCCCGCGGGAGGGCCTTCAGTGAGCAGTACGTC. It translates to CAISESRGRAFSEQYV.

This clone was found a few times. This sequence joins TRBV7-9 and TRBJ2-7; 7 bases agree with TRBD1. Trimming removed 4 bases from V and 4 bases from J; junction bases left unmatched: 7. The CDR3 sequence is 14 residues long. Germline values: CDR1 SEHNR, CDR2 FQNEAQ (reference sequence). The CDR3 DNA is TGTGCCAGCAGCTCCAGGGGGAATCAATACGAGCAGTACTTC. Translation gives CASSSRGNQYEQYF.

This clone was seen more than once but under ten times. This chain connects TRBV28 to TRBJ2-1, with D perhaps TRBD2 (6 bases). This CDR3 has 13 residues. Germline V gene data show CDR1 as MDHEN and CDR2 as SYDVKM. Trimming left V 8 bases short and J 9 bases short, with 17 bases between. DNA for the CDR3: TGTGCCAGCGTCCCGGGAGAAAGGACTGAGCAGTTCTTC. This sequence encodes CASVPGERTEQFF.

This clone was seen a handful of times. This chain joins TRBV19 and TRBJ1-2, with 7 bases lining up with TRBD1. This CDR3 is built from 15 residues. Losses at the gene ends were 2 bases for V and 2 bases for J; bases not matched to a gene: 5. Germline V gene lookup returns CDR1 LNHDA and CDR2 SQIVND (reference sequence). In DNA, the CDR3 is TGTGCCAGTAGTATAAACAGGGGTCGAAACTATGGCTACACCTTC. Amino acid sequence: CASSINRGRNYGYTF.

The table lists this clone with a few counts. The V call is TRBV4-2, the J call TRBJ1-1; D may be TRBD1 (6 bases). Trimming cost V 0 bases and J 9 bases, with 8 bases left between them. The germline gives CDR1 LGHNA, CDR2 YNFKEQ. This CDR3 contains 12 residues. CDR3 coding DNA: TGTGCCAGCAGCCAAGATGGGGGCCAAGCTTTCTTT. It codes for CASSQDGGQAFF.

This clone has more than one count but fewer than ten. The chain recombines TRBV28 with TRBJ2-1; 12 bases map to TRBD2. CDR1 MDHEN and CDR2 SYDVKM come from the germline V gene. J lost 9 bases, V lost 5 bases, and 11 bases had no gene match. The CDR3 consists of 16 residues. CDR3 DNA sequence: TGTGCCAGCAGTCCCCCGGGGGAACTAGCGGGAGGTGAGCAGTTCTTC. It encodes CASSPPGELAGGEQFF. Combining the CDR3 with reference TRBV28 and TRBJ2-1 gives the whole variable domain DVKVTQSSRYLVKRTGEKVFLECVQDMDHENMFWYRQDPGLGLRLIYFSYDVKMKEKGDIPEGYSVSREKKERFSLILESASTNQTSMYLCASSPPGELAGGEQFFGPGTRLTVL.

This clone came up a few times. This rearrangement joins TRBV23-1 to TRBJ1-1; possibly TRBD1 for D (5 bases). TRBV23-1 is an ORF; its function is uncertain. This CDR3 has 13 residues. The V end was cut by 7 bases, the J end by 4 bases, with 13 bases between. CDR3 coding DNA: TGCGCCAGCACCCCGCGGGGGAGCACTGAAGCTTTCTTT. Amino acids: CASTPRGSTEAFF.

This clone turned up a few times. CDR3 bases: TGTGCCAGCAGCTCCCGGACTAGCGGGAGCGGTAGCACCGGGGAGCTGTTTTTT. This translates into CASSSRTSGSGSTGELFF. The rearrangement joins TRBV7-2 to TRBJ2-2; 13 bases are shared with TRBD2. This CDR3 spans 18 amino acids. CDR1 and CDR2 (germline): SGHTA, FQGNSA. The V and J ends lost 4 bases and 4 bases, in that order; junction bases with no gene match: 9.

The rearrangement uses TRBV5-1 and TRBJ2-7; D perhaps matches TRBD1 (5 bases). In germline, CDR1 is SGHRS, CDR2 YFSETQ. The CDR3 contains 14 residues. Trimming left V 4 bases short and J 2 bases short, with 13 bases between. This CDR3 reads CASSLPGHPYEQYF. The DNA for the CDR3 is TGCGCCAGCAGCCTGCCCGGACACCCCTACGAGCAGTACTTC.

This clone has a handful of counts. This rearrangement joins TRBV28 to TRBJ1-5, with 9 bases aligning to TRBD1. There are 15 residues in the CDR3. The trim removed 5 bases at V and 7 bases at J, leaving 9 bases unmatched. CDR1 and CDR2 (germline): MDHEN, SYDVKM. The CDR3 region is CASSPGTGFEQPQHF. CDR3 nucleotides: TGTGCCAGCAGTCCCGGGACAGGGTTTGAGCAGCCCCAGCATTTT.

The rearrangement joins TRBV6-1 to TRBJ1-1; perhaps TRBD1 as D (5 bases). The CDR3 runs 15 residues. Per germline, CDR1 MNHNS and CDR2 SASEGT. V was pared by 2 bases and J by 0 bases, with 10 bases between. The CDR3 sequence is CASSEQGWMNTEAFF. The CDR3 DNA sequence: TGTGCCAGCAGTGAACAGGGTTGGATGAACACTGAAGCTTTCTTT.

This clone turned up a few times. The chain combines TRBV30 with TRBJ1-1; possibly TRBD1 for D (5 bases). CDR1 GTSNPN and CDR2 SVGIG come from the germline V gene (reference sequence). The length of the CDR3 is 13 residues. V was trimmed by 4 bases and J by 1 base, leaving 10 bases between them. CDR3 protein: CAWTGVWNTEAFF. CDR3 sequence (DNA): TGTGCCTGGACGGGGGTCTGGAACACTGAAGCTTTCTTT.

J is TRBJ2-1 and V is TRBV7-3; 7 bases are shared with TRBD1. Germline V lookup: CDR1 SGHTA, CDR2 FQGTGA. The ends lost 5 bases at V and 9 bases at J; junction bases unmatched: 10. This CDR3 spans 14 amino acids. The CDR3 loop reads CASSRMGTDSEQFF. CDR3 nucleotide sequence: TGTGCCAGCAGCCGAATGGGGACAGACAGTGAGCAGTTCTTC. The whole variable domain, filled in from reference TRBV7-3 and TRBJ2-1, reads GAGVSQTPSNKVTEKGKYVELRCDPISGHTALYWYRQSLGQGPEFLIYFQGTGAADDSGLPNDRFFAVRPEGSVSTLKIQRTERGDSAVYLCASSRMGTDSEQFFGPGTRLTVL.

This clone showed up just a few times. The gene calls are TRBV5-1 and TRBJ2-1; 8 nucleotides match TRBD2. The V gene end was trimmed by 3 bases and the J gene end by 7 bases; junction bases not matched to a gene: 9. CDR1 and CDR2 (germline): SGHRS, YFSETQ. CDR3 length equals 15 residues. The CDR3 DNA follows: TGCGCCAGCAGCTACGGAGCGGGAGTATCAAATGAGCAGTTCTTC. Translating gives CASSYGAGVSNEQFF.

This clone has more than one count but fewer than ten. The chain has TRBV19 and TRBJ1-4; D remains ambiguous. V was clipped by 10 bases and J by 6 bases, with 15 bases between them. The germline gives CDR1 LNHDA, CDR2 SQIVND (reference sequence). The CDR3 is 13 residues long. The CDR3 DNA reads TGTGCCACCGCCCGGAGATATGATGAAAAACTGTTTTTT. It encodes CATARRYDEKLFF.

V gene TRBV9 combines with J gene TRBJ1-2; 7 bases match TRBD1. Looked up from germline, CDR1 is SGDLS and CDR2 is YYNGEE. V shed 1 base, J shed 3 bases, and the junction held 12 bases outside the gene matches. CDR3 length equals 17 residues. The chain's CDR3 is CASSVSLRGSQDYGYTF. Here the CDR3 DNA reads TGTGCCAGCAGCGTATCGCTCAGGGGGTCACAGGACTATGGCTACACCTTC.

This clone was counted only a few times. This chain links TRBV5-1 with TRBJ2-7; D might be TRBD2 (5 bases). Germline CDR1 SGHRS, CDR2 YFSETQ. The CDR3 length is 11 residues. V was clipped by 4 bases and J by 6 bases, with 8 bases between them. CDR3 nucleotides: TGCGCCAGCAGCGTAGAGGGCGAGCAGTACTTC. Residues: CASSVEGEQYF. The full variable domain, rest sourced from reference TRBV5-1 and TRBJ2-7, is KAGVTQTPRYLIKTRGQQVTLSCSPISGHRSVSWYQQTPGQGLQFLFEYFSETQRNKGNFPGRFSGRQFSNSRSEMNVSTLELGDSALYLCASSVEGEQYFGPGTRLTVT.

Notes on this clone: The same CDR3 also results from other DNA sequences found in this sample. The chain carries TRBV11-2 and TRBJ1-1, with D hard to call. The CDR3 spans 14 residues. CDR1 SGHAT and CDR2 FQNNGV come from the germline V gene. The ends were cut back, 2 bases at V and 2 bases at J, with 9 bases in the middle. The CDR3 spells CASSLRGANTEAFF. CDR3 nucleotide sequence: TGTGCCAGCAGCTTACGGGGAGCAAACACTGAAGCTTTCTTT.

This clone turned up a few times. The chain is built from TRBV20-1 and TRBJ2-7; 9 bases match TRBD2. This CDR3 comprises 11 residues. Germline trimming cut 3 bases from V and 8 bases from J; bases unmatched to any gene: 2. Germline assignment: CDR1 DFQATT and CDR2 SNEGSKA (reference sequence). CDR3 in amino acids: CSASSGSKQYV. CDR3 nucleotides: TGCAGTGCTAGTAGCGGGAGCAAGCAGTACGTC.

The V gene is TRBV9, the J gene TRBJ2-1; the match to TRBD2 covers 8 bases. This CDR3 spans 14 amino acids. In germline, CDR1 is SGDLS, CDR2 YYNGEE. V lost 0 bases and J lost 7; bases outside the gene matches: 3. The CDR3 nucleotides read TGTGCCAGCAGCGTAGGCGGGACTAGTAATGAGCAGTTCTTC. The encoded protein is CASSVGGTSNEQFF.